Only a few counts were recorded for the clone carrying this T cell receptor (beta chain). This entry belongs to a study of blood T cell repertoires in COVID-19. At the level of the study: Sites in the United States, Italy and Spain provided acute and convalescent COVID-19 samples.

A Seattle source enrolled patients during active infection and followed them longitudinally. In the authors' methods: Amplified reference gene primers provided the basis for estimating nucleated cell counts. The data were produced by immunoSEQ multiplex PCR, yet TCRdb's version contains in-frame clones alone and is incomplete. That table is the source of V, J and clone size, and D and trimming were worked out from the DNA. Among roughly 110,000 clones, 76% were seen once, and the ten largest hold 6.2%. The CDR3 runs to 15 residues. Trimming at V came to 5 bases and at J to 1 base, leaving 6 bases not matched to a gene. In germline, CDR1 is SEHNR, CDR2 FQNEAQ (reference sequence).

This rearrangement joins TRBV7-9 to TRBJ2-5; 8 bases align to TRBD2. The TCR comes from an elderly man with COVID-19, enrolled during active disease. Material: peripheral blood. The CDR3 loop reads CASSPGLGFQETQYF. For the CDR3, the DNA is TGTGCCAGCAGCCCGGGACTAGGGTTCCAAGAGACCCAGTACTTC.